This TCR beta chain is drawn from a study of cytomegalovirus exposure and HLA in healthy donors (dated by TCRdb to about 2017). Turning to the overall study: According to an earlier analysis of 587 of the donors, about 179 million T cells yielded 117 million unique TCR beta sequences and roughly 280 Gb of sequence data. An early release that covered fewer than 750 HLA-typed donors contained 250 to 350 gigabases of sequencing data and tens of millions of unique TCR sequences. Among the approximately 420 genotyped donors, approximately 76% belonged to the genetic ancestry cluster associated with self-reported Caucasian donors. The study was designed to test whether signatures of past pathogen exposure could be identified by cataloging public T cell receptors. The study profiled the T cell repertoires of more than 500 subjects by immunosequencing and related them to cytomegalovirus serostatus. In addition to the first cohort of 650 to 750 subjects, a separate validation cohort of 120 different subjects was used. To predict cytomegalovirus infection status, the study brought together high-throughput TCR immunosequencing, statistical association of individual TCRs with disease status, and machine learning. A later analysis re-analyzed previously published TCR beta repertoires from hundreds of donors and added high-resolution HLA genotyping to study TCR occurrence patterns. The later analysis used no new phenotypic data to find candidate immune exposures, relying instead on TCR beta sequences and their occurrence across donors. To decide whether each TCR beta V gene segment behaved as functional or pseudogenic, an earlier analysis of approximately 600 of the donors relied on high-throughput TCR beta sequencing. Alongside the repertoire data, information on donor age, sex, ethnicity and CMV serostatus was compiled. A later genetic analysis used genome-wide SNP genotypes for about 55% of the 666 donors, treating that subset as a discovery cohort. All discovery cohort repertoires had been generated on a single sequencing platform. HLA typing included class I and class II loci at four-digit resolution. The number of donors typed differed by locus, with roughly 629-640 for A, B, C, DRB1 and DQB1, roughly 520 for DQA1, 600 to 610 for DPA1, and about 450 for DPB1. Because of strong linkage in the cohort, five DR-DQ haplotypes were treated as single units for association and clustering. Among 398 genotyped donors of the cohort, an average of about 240,000 unique TCR beta nucleotide sequences were sequenced per donor, around 20% of them non-productive. The full study reports these points: Compared with the roughly 720-donor mean, donors in an Asian-associated ancestry cluster had fewer N-insertions in productive TCRs, according to a later genetic analysis. Strong co-occurrence of HLA alleles, especially DR and DQ, made assigning TCR associations to individual alleles difficult. V-gene and J-gene trimming of TCR beta chains was associated with a missense DCLRE1C variant in a later genetic analysis, and the association was replicated in an independent cohort. In a later analysis, the rate of TCR association differed among HLA loci, with DRB1 alleles having the most associated TCRs and HLA-C alleles having the fewest. A cluster of highly shared sequence variants was judged likely to be a technical artifact of the sequencing pipeline. At a false discovery rate of 0.05, a later analysis linked some 17,000 TCR beta sequences to specific HLA alleles. A further reported finding was that TCR beta sequences accurately predicted the HLA-A and HLA-B alleles for most subjects in the first cohort. Because HLA typing was unavailable for some donors at each locus, only the typed subset was used in association tests. Because the 87-base-pair reads could not distinguish some IMGT-functional V segments, including TRBV6-2 and TRBV6-3, those segments were excluded. This cohort had only TCR beta chains sequenced, and the lack of alpha or paired-chain data limited which features could be detected. Seventeen rarely observed V segments, including chromosome 9 orphons, were excluded from the earlier analysis of some 590 of the donors because counts were too low. Most CMV-associated TCR beta chains appeared to be HLA-restricted in a later analysis, and the HLA associations seemed to be driven largely by CMV exposure. Presence/absence analyses assumed roughly uniform sequencing depth across donors, an assumption that may not hold. Cytomegalovirus status was reported to be diagnosed by the classifier with high specificity and sensitivity in both the original and validation cohorts. According to a later analysis, parvovirus B19, influenza, CMV and Epstein-Barr virus appeared linked to several top co-occurrence clusters. Most TCR sequences were observed very rarely across donors, whereas some public TCRs were present in many individuals. The authors suggested that the approach could potentially be extended to other disease states and immunological phenotypes. Linkage disequilibrium might explain the correlated functional status among segregating V segments, but an unknown experimental factor could not be ruled out. The study gave a list of about 150 TCR beta chains associated with cytomegalovirus. In a later analysis, HLA-associated TCR beta chains showed more clonal expansion and lower generation probabilities than non-associated chains that were equally common. Immune exposure information for the cohort was limited to CMV serostatus. In vitro tests confirmed that a few of the cytomegalovirus-associated TCR beta chains recognize cytomegalovirus antigens. An earlier analysis of several hundred of the donors showed that most TCR beta V segments appeared in productive rearrangements either about 90% or about 30% of the time, which broadly matched IMGT annotations.

Library preparation was by the immunoSEQ multiplex PCR assay. The multiplex PCR relied on a mix of 60 forward primers for TCR Vbeta segments and 13 reverse primers for TCR Jbeta segments. The CDR3 region of rearranged TCR beta genes was amplified from genomic DNA by a multiplex PCR assay. On the Illumina HiSeq System, the amplified TCR beta libraries were sequenced as 87-base-pair reads. The source study handled its data this way. Across the 670 or so repertoires, a later analysis counted some 80 million unique TCR beta chains, 8.5 million to 12 million of which were shared by at least two donors. A nearest-neighbor algorithm error-corrected the raw reads and collapsed the reads into unique sequences, merging closely related sequences to remove PCR and sequencing errors. To assign V, D and J gene segments, CDR3 sequences were aligned to IMGT reference sequences. For a sequence to be retained, a match of at least six nucleotides to both a V gene segment and a J gene segment was required. Rearrangements were classified as productive when the CDR3 lacked stop codons and remained in frame with V and J, and all other rearrangements were classified as non-productive. CDR3 was defined by IMGT convention, running from the second conserved V-encoded cysteine to the conserved J-encoded phenylalanine. Sequences without an unambiguous match to a single V gene segment were excluded from the earlier analysis of over 500 of the donors. In an earlier analysis of roughly 600 of the donors, a V segment was called functional when productive rearrangements were above 56.7%, and segregating when the standard deviation between donors exceeded 5%. A statistical classification framework was built to diagnose cytomegalovirus status from the catalog of TCR beta chain sequences. In a later analysis, TCR nucleotide sequences were compared against IMGT/GENE-DB human TR gene sequences so that V and J genes could be assigned. The TCRdist pipeline was used in a later analysis to assign CDR3 sequences and most-parsimonious VDJ recombination scenarios. In a later analysis, each TCR beta chain was defined by its CDR3 amino acid sequence together with its V-gene family, and reads without a unique V-gene family were excluded. A later analysis removed 500 to 600 highly shared, low-generation-probability nucleotide sequences to deal with suspected cross-contamination and a sequencing artifact. In a later analysis, a clonal expansion index for each public chain was calculated from normalized within-repertoire ranks of inferred template counts. A later analysis computed generation probabilities with a VDJ recombination model fitted to out-of-frame rearrangements, and checked the results against IGoR. Hypergeometric tests were used in a later analysis to score TCR-TCR, TCR-HLA and TCR-CMV co-occurrence, with a repertoire-size bias correction applied to the TCR pairs. To estimate false discovery rates, a later analysis permuted the HLA or CMV assignments 20 times. In a later analysis, co-occurring TCRs were grouped using DBSCAN, with TCRdist sequence similarity added in when clustering inside HLA-allele-positive subsets. For co-occurrence clustering, repertoires with fewer than 30,000 or more than 120,000 public chains were excluded, along with roughly 5 repertoires with anomalous nucleotide sharing. TCRdb obtained this table from immuneACCESS and retained in-frame rearrangements with V and J assigned. These tables miss some clones; where compared with another copy, unresolved V genes account for less than half of the shortfall, and the remainder is unexplained. V and J calls and clone size are as listed in that table; D and trimming were resolved from the DNA. The table for this sample lists about 91,000 clones; around nine tenths of them were counted only once. Jointly, the top ten make up around a tenth of the sample.

Remarks on this clone: The antigen this receptor binds is unknown. Qualities for individual bases were not recorded, and no much larger clone is one base off.

As encoded in the germline V gene, CDR1 is MDHEN while CDR2 is SYDVKM. From the cysteine up to the phenylalanine, the CDR3 has a length of 15 residues. Of all the DNA, just the CDR3 is kept, 45 bases in frame from base 1. V is shortened by 2 bases, J by 2 bases, and the region joining them spans 13 bases. The cohort was made up of 500 to 850 healthy bone marrow donors. All cohort members were sampled while nominally healthy, although unrecorded immune exposures were likely present. The donor tested CMV seropositive and was one of the 289 seropositive cohort members. Each donor provided a peripheral blood sample, and peripheral blood mononuclear cells were used for TCR beta sequencing. The Qiagen DNeasy Blood Extraction Kit was used to extract genomic DNA from the blood cell samples.

The sample consisted of PBMCs. This clonotype was sampled from a man between 25 and 39 years old in good health and CMV-seropositive. The V and J genes are TRBV28 and TRBJ2-7; matching of 7 bases hints at TRBD2 as the D gene. For the CDR3, the sequence is CASSLGGGFAYEQYF. The sequence in DNA is TGTGCCAGCAGTTTAGGCGGGGGCTTCGCCTACGAGCAGTACTTC.